Following are 27 T cell receptor beta chains from one sample sequenced in a study of beta chain features in type 1 diabetes. Study-wide points: In every one of the four CD4+ subsets, TCRB CDR3s were moderately but significantly shorter in Type 1 diabetes patients.

As every portion of the isolated RNA was reverse transcribed, the sequencing read expressed TCRB transcripts. This table comes from immunoSEQ multiplex PCR, and its TCRdb copy is limited to in-frame clones, with some not included. This sample has roughly 100,000 clones; about 26% occur once, and the top ten carry 0.5% to 0.55%. The antigens for these receptors are not known. What was sequenced was central memory CD4+ T cells from blood. The receptors here all came from a woman between 18 and 29 years old with type 1 diabetes.

There are a few counts of this clone. The chain recombines TRBV28 with TRBJ2-7; possible D gene TRBD1, 5 bases. V was shortened by 2 bases and J by 5 bases, with 13 bases between the two germline ends. The CDR3 sequence is 14 residues long. The germline V gene has CDR1 MDHEN and CDR2 SYDVKM. The CDR3: CASSLLGARHEQYV. In DNA, the CDR3 is TGTGCCAGCAGTTTACTTGGGGCCCGTCACGAGCAGTACGTC.

V gene TRBV29-1 combines with J gene TRBJ1-2, with TRBD1 as a possible D gene (5 bases). The germline V gene encodes CDR1 SQVTM and CDR2 ANQGSEA. With 8 bases removed from V and 8 bases from J, the gap between germline ends came to 33 bases. CDR3 length: 17 amino acids. The chain's CDR3 is CSSWGLDPQAPLGGYTF. In DNA, the CDR3 is TGCAGCTCTTGGGGCTTAGACCCACAGGCCCCCCTAGGGGGCTACACCTTC.

This clone was seen a few times. The chain has TRBV5-1 and TRBJ2-7; the D call may be TRBD1 or TRBD2 (6 bases each). CDR3 length: 13 residues. Germline V gene data show CDR1 as SGHRS and CDR2 as YFSETQ. V lost 4 bases, J lost 6 bases, and 14 bases lay in between. CDR3 region: CASSVGGQGEQYV. The CDR3 DNA follows: TGCGCCAGCAGCGTGGGGGGCCAGGGCGAGCAGTACGTC.

This clone was counted between two and nine times. The chain recombines TRBV5-5 with TRBJ2-6; D possibly corresponds to TRBD1 (5 bases). Trimming stripped 3 bases from V and 1 base from J, with 14 bases between. Per germline, CDR1 SGHKS and CDR2 YYEKEE (reference sequence). CDR3 length: 17 amino acids. The DNA for the CDR3 is TGTGCCAGCAGCTCAAAGACAGACACATCTGGGGCCAACGTCCTGACTTTC. Its protein product is CASSSKTDTSGANVLTF.

This clone was counted a few times. The chain combines TRBV30 with TRBJ1-5; a weak D match, TRBD1 (6 bases). Germline lookup yields CDR1 GTSNPN and CDR2 SVGIG (reference sequence). Trimming left V 2 bases short and J 6 bases short, with 11 bases between. This CDR3 spans 13 amino acids. The CDR3 nucleotides read TGTGCCTGGAGTCCTCAAGGGGGTCAGCCCCAGCATTTT. Translated, it gives CAWSPQGGQPQHF.

V is TRBV20-1 and J is TRBJ1-1, with TRBD1 as a possible D gene (6 bases). Trimming cost V 3 bases and J 8 bases, with 10 bases left between them. This CDR3 comprises 11 residues. Germline V gene sequence: CDR1 DFQATT, CDR2 SNEGSKA (reference sequence). The CDR3 here is CSASLTGEAFF. Here the CDR3 DNA reads TGCAGTGCTAGCCTCACAGGGGAAGCTTTCTTT.

This clone was picked up a small number of times. This chain uses TRBV18 with TRBJ2-7; TRBD1 matches 7 bases. The CDR3 consists of 14 residues. Germline-derived CDR1 and CDR2 are KGHSH and LQKENI. The J segment lost 2 bases and the V segment lost 5 bases, leaving 6 bases of the junction unmatched. CDR3 sequence (DNA): TGTGCCAGCTCAACCGGACAGGTCACCTACGAGCAGTACTTC. Its protein is CASSTGQVTYEQYF.

The chain is built from TRBV4-2 and TRBJ2-2, with D tentatively TRBD1 (6 bases). Trimming removed 4 bases at V and 2 bases at J, with 11 bases between. CDR1 LGHNA and CDR2 YNFKEQ come from the germline V gene. The CDR3 length is 15 residues. CDR3 loop: CASSPGTLNTGELFF. In DNA, the CDR3 is TGTGCCAGCAGCCCCGGGACACTTAACACCGGGGAGCTGTTTTTT.

There are a few counts of this clone. The rearrangement joins TRBV10-3 to TRBJ2-1; 11 nucleotides match TRBD1. V trimming: 5 bases; J trimming: 2 bases; junction bases outside the gene matches: 11. The CDR3 is 18 residues long. In germline, CDR1 is ENHRY, CDR2 SYGVKD. CDR3 loop: CAISPGQGEAGTYNEQFF. The CDR3 coding sequence is TGTGCCATCAGTCCGGGACAGGGGGAAGCGGGTACCTACAATGAGCAGTTCTTC.

This chain joins TRBV21-1 and TRBJ2-2; the table gives TRBD1 as D, unverified against the DNA. TRBV21-1 has pseudogene status. The CDR3 runs 17 residues. This chain's CDR3 is CASSKAQGRANTGELFF. The DNA for the CDR3 is TGTGCCAGCAGCAAAGCGCAGGGAAGGGCGAACACCGGGGAGCTGTTTTTT.

This chain links TRBV25-1 with TRBJ1-1, with a weak D call TRBD1 (5 bases). In germline, CDR1 is MGHDK, CDR2 SYGVNS. The CDR3 loop spans 13 amino acids. Trimming shortened V by 4 bases and J by 4 bases, and 10 bases separated the two germline ends. CDR3 nucleotide sequence: TGTGCCAGCAGTGGAGCGGGGGGCACTGAAGCTTTCTTT. It yields the protein CASSGAGGTEAFF.

The V gene is TRBV5-6, the J gene TRBJ1-2, with TRBD1 identical over 8 bases. Germline V gene lookup returns CDR1 SGHDT and CDR2 YYEEEE. This CDR3 has 14 amino acids. V trimming: 3 bases; J trimming: 7 bases; junction bases outside the gene matches: 8. The CDR3 nucleotides are TGTGCCAGCAGCTACGGACAGGGCTCTGGTGGCTACACCTTC. Protein product: CASSYGQGSGGYTF.

The CDR3 sequence is CASSPQRVSGLGKNIQYF. The CDR3 bases are TGTGCCAGCAGCCCCCAGAGGGTATCTGGCCTCGGGAAAAACATTCAGTACTTC. The rearrangement links TRBV7-8 to TRBJ2-4; a possible D gene is TRBD2 (5 bases). The CDR3 is 18 amino acids. V was clipped by 5 bases and J by 4 bases, with 24 bases between them. Germline loops: CDR1 SGHVS, CDR2 FQNEAQ.

The V and J genes are TRBV19 and TRBJ2-3; D is perhaps TRBD2 (6 bases). The CDR3 covers 15 residues. CDR1 and CDR2 from the germline V gene are LNHDA and SQIVND (reference sequence). V lost 4 bases to trimming and J lost 1 base, with 12 bases between them. CDR3 in amino acids: CASSRAEGRTDTQYF. Here the CDR3 DNA reads TGTGCCAGTAGTAGAGCGGAGGGTCGCACAGATACGCAGTATTTT.

This clone was observed at least ten times. J is TRBJ2-3 and V is TRBV6-6; D might be TRBD1 (6 bases). CDR1 and CDR2 from the germline V gene are MNHNY and SVGAGI (reference sequence). Between the trimmed V and J ends, which lost 5 bases and 1 base, there was a span of 13 bases. The CDR3 has 15 residues. The CDR3 spells CASSPRDTGTDTQYF. CDR3 nucleotide sequence: TGTGCCAGCAGTCCACGGGACACCGGCACAGATACGCAGTATTTT.

This clone was seen only a few times. The genes are TRBV6-1 and TRBJ2-7, with D tentatively TRBD2 (5 bases). This CDR3 region has 16 residues. CDR1 and CDR2 (germline): MNHNS, SASEGT. V lost 2 bases to trimming and J lost 4 bases, with 18 bases between them. CDR3 DNA sequence: TGTGCCAGCAGTGAAATGGGCAGCGAAAGAGGGTACGAGCAGTACGTC. Residues: CASSEMGSERGYEQYV.

This chain connects TRBV6-6 to TRBJ2-7; 8 bases map to TRBD1. The CDR3 is 14 residues long. Germline V gene data show CDR1 as MNHNY and CDR2 as SVGAGI (reference sequence). V lost 2 bases and J lost 6; bases outside the gene matches: 6. This chain's CDR3 is CASSYPGQGAEQYV. Here the CDR3 DNA reads TGTGCCAGCAGTTACCCCGGACAGGGTGCCGAGCAGTACGTC.

This clone was observed a handful of times. The rearrangement joins TRBV29-1 to TRBJ1-1; weak D call: TRBD1 (5 bases). Germline V lookup: CDR1 SQVTM, CDR2 ANQGSEA. V gave up 1 base and J gave up 8 bases, with 11 bases separating them. This CDR3 comprises 12 residues. In DNA form, the CDR3 reads TGCAGCGTTGAAGGGGCCGGGGGGGAAGCTTTCTTT. Its translation: CSVEGAGGEAFF.

The chain has TRBV10-3 and TRBJ2-3; 10 bases match TRBD1. There are 14 residues in the CDR3. The V and J ends lost 7 bases and 5 bases, in that order; junction bases with no gene match: 6. Germline lookup yields CDR1 ENHRY and CDR2 SYGVKD. CDR3 coding DNA: TGTGCCATCAACAGACAGGGGGCTCAAGATACGCAGTATTTT. Amino acid sequence: CAINRQGAQDTQYF.

The chain carries TRBV28 and TRBJ2-1; weak D call: TRBD2 (6 bases). CDR3 length equals 16 residues. The V gene lost 2 bases and the J gene lost 7 bases, with 18 bases spanning the gap. CDR1 and CDR2 (germline): MDHEN, SYDVKM. The CDR3 nucleotides read TGTGCCAGCAGTTTAAAGGTAGCGGATCGACGGAATGAGCAGTTCTTC. Translation gives CASSLKVADRRNEQFF.

In this sample, this clone turned up a few times. The CDR3 nucleotides read TGTGCCAGCAGTTCACTAGCGGGAGTCGCCTACGAGCAGTACTTC. Its translation is CASSSLAGVAYEQYF. The genes are TRBV28 and TRBJ2-7; 11 bases match TRBD2. Per germline, CDR1 MDHEN and CDR2 SYDVKM. V lost 4 bases and J lost 2; bases outside the gene matches: 4. There are 15 residues in the CDR3.

The chain has TRBV7-2 and TRBJ2-3; D not resolved. Trimming removed 5 bases at V and 0 bases at J, with 6 bases between. There are 13 residues in the CDR3. Germline CDR1 is SGHTA and CDR2 is FQGNSA. The CDR3, as DNA: TGTGCCAGCAGCCCCTCTAGCACAGATACGCAGTATTTT. The encoded protein is CASSPSSTDTQYF.

V is TRBV28 and J is TRBJ2-7; possible D gene TRBD1, 6 bases. The length of the CDR3 is 15 residues. The germline V and J ends were trimmed by 2 bases and 3 bases, with 14 bases remaining between them. Germline loops: CDR1 MDHEN, CDR2 SYDVKM. The CDR3 DNA reads as TGTGCCAGCAGTTTAGGTTGGGTACAGGGCTACGAGCAGTACTTC. Translation gives CASSLGWVQGYEQYF.

The V gene is TRBV6-5, the J gene TRBJ1-1; TRBD1 agrees at 9 bases. The V gene's germline CDR1 is MNHEY and CDR2 SVGAGI. The length of the CDR3 is 16 residues. V gave up 4 bases and J gave up 2 bases; unmatched junction bases: 8. The CDR3 sequence is CASSSAGTGFNTEAFF. CDR3 in DNA: TGTGCCAGCAGTTCCGCCGGGACAGGGTTTAACACTGAAGCTTTCTTT.

This clone was detected a few times. The chain is built from TRBV5-5 and TRBJ2-3; 9 positions agree with TRBD1. CDR3 size: 17 residues. The J segment lost 3 bases and the V segment lost 9 bases, leaving 17 bases of the junction unmatched. Germline lookup yields CDR1 SGHKS and CDR2 YYEKEE (reference sequence). The chain's CDR3 is CATNRDRVGQRTDTQYF. The CDR3 DNA reads TGTGCCACAAACCGGGACAGGGTTGGTCAACGAACAGATACGCAGTATTTT.

This clone appeared a few times. The rearrangement joins TRBV28 to TRBJ2-5; a possible D gene is TRBD2 (6 bases). V lost 1 base and J 2 bases, leaving 8 bases between the germline ends. The CDR3 loop spans 14 amino acids. The V gene's germline CDR1 is MDHEN and CDR2 SYDVKM. Written as DNA, the CDR3 is TGTGCCAGCAGTTTATCGGCGGGGCAAGAGACCCAGTACTTC. Its translation is CASSLSAGQETQYF.

This clone was seen only a few times. The genes are TRBV28 and TRBJ2-1, with a tentative D call TRBD2 (5 bases). The germline gives CDR1 MDHEN, CDR2 SYDVKM. V was cut by 6 bases and J by 9 bases, with 27 bases left in between. The CDR3 spans 17 residues. CDR3 sequence (DNA): TGTGCCAGCAGACCTCCTTTGGGGAGAGGTGAACGTAGTGAGCAGTTCTTC. The encoded protein is CASRPPLGRGERSEQFF.